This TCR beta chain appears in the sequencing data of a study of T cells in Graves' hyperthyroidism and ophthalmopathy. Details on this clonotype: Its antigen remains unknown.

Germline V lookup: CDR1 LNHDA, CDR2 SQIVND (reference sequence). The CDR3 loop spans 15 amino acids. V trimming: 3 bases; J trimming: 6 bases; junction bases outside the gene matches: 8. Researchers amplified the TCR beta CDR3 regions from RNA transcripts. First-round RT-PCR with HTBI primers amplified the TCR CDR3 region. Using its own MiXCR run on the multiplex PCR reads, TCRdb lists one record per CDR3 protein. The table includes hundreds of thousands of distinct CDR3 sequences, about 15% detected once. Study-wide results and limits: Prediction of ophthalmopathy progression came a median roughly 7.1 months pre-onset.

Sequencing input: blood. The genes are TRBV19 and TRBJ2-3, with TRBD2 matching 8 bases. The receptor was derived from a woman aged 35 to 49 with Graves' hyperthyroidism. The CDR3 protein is CASSIGAGDADTQYF. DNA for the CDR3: TGTGCCAGTAGTATCGGAGCGGGAGATGCGGATACGCAGTATTTT.